This paragraph reports one TCR beta chain. No antigen is known for it. The sample holds no much larger clone one base away, and base qualities are not on file. The CDR1 and CDR2 encoded by the germline V gene are ENHRY and SYGVKD. V and J are trimmed by 5 bases and 4 bases, and the gene matches miss 6 bases of the junction. Spanning cysteine to phenylalanine, the CDR3 consists of 14 amino acids. Only the CDR3 region is kept as DNA, spanning 42 bases read in frame from base 1. The data stem from a study of CD8+CD57+ T cells in acquired aplastic anemia (dated by TCRdb to the late 2010s). Regarding the complete study: On average, sorted CD4+ and CD8+ cells yielded approximately 3 ug of extracted DNA, with a range of about 0.18 to 27.4 ug. A CD8+CD57+ expansion meant a frequency higher than the mean frequency seen in healthy subjects.

Patients chosen for sequencing had shown expansion of CD8+CD57+ cells by flow cytometry. All patients had severe acquired aplastic anemia diagnosed by International Study of Aplastic Anemia and Agranulocytosis and Camitta criteria. At the time blood was sampled, none of the patients had received any therapy. The study deep-sequenced TCR repertoires of sorted CD4+ and CD8+ blood T cells from severe aplastic anemia patients and healthy subjects. Patients were enrolled in the USA under clinicaltrials.gov protocols 00001620, 01623167, 00001397, 00071045, 00081523 and 00961064. Ficoll-Paque density gradient centrifugation was used to isolate peripheral blood mononuclear cells. Before DNA extraction, CD4+ and CD8+ T cells were sorted by FACS or by magnetic beads. Profiling of TCR beta VDJ combinations and CDR3 sequences used genomic DNA as the template. TCR repertoire sequencing was run on an Illumina HiSeq 2000. Processing in the source paper ran as follows. TRBV/TRBJ rearrangement plots, CDR3 size and DJ length profiles, and Simpson's diversity index were used to evaluate the repertoires. The most abundant DNA sequence in the deep sequencing data was taken as the immunodominant clone. CDR3 amino acid sequences were screened for sharing across subjects and compared with published repertoires and the VDJdb database. TCRdb's own reprocessing of the public reads used fastp at Q25 and MiXCR and kept productive beta chains. When rows share a CDR3 protein, they turn into one entry using the most common DNA and genes. In this record, the V and J calls reflect TCRdb's handling and not the investigators' own analysis. A total of some 92,000 distinct CDR3 sequences appear in this sample, around two thirds of them only once. The biggest ten clones account for approximately 60% of the sample.

Here is what the overall study found, with its caveats: CD8+ Simpson's diversity did not differ significantly between patients and healthy controls (P=0.060). Around 27 CD8+ CDR3 sequences were found in both patients and controls but appeared to be highly expressed in patients and within the immunodominant clones of the patients.

The receptor was derived from a human donor with aplastic anemia. The sequence joins TRBV10-3 to TRBJ1-2, with 8 bases in between that match TRBD1. Sequencing was done on a sample of sorted CD4+, CD8+, or CD8+CD57+ T cells (not recorded which) from PBMCs. The CDR3 protein sequence reads: CAISYGQGIYGYTF. The DNA sequence follows: TGTGCCATCAGTTATGGACAGGGAATCTATGGCTACACCTTC.